This paragraph covers one TCR beta chain sequence. The antigen it recognizes is unknown. Per-base quality was not reported, and no clone a single base away is much larger than it. This beta chain slipped into a library made for alpha chains as a stray read, so its size is not meaningful. The data are from a study of spatial heterogeneity in lung cancer (dated by TCRdb to 2018 to 2020). Turning to the overall study: Beta-chain transcripts were consistently detected in greater numbers than alpha-chain transcripts, which likely reflected higher beta-chain transcript abundance. In tumor regions, TCR transcript counts showed a strong correlation with a T cell transcriptional module score from matched bulk RNA-seq. In the raw uncorrected reads, each unique combination of TCR and UMI appeared more than ten times on average. In non-small cell lung cancer, the study quantitatively compared TCR alpha and beta repertoires across several tumor regions, matched nontumor lung, and blood. Nonsynonymous mutation counts, determined by whole-exome sequencing of tumor tissue, were related to features of the TCR repertoire. Both alpha and beta chains were TCR-sequenced in 200 or so tumor regions, 64 matched nontumor lung samples and around 50 PBMC samples obtained at surgery. What the work shows at the level of the full study, not this receptor alone: The tumor nonsynonymous mutation count correlated with the number of expanded alpha and beta TCRs within the tumor. Counts of ubiquitous and regional expanded TCRs correlated with counts of ubiquitous and regional nonsynonymous mutations, respectively. Estimated TCR-seq coverage of tumor T cells was only approximately 7.4% for alpha chains and around 13% for beta chains. Confirming at a functional level the hypothesis that regional TCRs recognize regional mutations was considered to require additional single-cell paired TCR alpha and beta sequencing.

Library preparation was by 5' RACE. TCRdb shows the sequencer as NextSeq 500. In the TCR library protocol, a unique molecular identifier was attached to each TCR cDNA molecule so that PCR and sequencing errors could be corrected. Processing in the source paper ran as follows. Decombinator tools were used for TCR identification, UMI-based error correction and CDR3 extraction. TCRs above a frequency of 2 per 1,000, corresponding to the top 1% of the tumor frequency distribution, were defined as expanded. Expanded tumor TCRs were classed as regional if statistically deemed absent (corrected P<0.05) from at least one tumor region, otherwise ubiquitous. Renyi diversity was calculated using the R vegan package after each repertoire was subsampled 100 times to 5,000 TCRs. CDR3 similarity networks were built from amino acid triplet string-kernel similarity, connecting CDR3s with pairwise similarity above 0.82. TCRdb trimmed the raw reads at Q25, called clones with MiXCR and kept productive beta chains. One record per CDR3 amino acid sequence lists the most common genes and DNA. The V and J calls, along with clone size, are taken from TCRdb and not from the paper's own processing. The sample table shows about 2,300 distinct CDR3 sequences, and approximately 23% are seen once. Approximately 25% of the sample rests with the top ten.

This sample's time point label indicates: sample taken at primary tumor resection. Donors were under 95 patients with early-stage, untreated non-small cell lung cancer from the lung TRACERx cohort. TCR sequencing used whole RNA extracted from tumor and nontumor lung tissue, or from cryopreserved PBMC samples, without cell sorting. Patients were selected for TCR sequencing only if sufficient RNA was available from at least two tumor regions. Before selection, tumor and adjacent nontumor lung specimens were reviewed by a lung pathologist. The sample consisted of lung tumor tissue, taken at surgery. The sequence derives from a male donor with early-stage non-small cell lung cancer.

The CDR3 has the sequence CASSKQGSSGNTIYF. The sequence in DNA is TGTGCCAGCAGCAAGCAGGGGAGCTCTGGAAACACCATATATTTT. The chain is made from TRBV6-6 and TRBJ1-3; the D gene is perhaps TRBD1, on 6 matching bases. Counted from cysteine to phenylalanine, this CDR3 has 15 amino acids. Just the 45-base CDR3 DNA is kept, in frame starting at base 1. The germline V gene encodes CDR1 MNHNY and CDR2 SVGAGI (reference sequence). Deletion took 6 bases off V and 0 bases off J, with a span of 12 bases between the germline ends.